The TCR beta chain described here comes from a study of T cell repertoires in cytomegalovirus infection. Study-level information: Recently identified HLA-C-restricted and well-studied HLA-B-restricted CMV epitopes were used. Based on public TCR beta signatures, there were indications of CMV infection and of a matching HLA type. Study-wide points: Ex vivo responses were dominated by HLA-C-restricted CMV-specific TCR beta clonotypes. Totalled public TCR beta family frequency picked out people who carried CMV plus the relevant HLA.

TCRdb processed the reads anew with MiXCR; each CDR3 protein has one entry. This repertoire shows approximately 120,000 distinct CDR3 sequences, around 30% found once; its top ten account for 58%. To note about this clonotype: Its cognate antigen is unknown.

This CDR3 contains 17 residues. V shed 2 bases and J shed 0 bases, with 17 bases lying between them. Germline CDR1 MDHEN, CDR2 SYDVKM. J is TRBJ2-7 and V is TRBV28; perhaps D is TRBD1 or TRBD2 (6 bases each). The sample consisted of CD8+ T cells from cultured PBMCs, taken from culture after CMV antigen stimulation. The sequence was obtained from a human donor in good health (CMV status not recorded). Some clones in this sample may be carry-over from other donors' samples. CDR3 region: CASSLLTEGGNSYEQYF. Here the CDR3 DNA reads TGTGCCAGCAGTTTACTCACGGAAGGGGGGAACTCCTACGAGCAGTACTTC.